What follows is one TCR beta chain and its context. Germline CDR1 and CDR2: MRHNA and SNTAGT. The V and J ends lost 7 bases and 0 bases, in that order; junction bases with no gene match: 13. The CDR3 totals 19 residues. Naive-designated CD8 cells lacked CD45RO, were positively enriched for CCR7, and omitted terminally differentiated effector memory CD45RA+ cells. The sample is drawn from a study of shared clonotypes between healthy human individuals. Sequencing used immunoSEQ multiplex PCR; TCRdb keeps in-frame clones, though not all of them. Seen here are about 2.1 million clones, under 95% observed once, and the top ten hold 1.5% to 2%.

The chain carries TRBV6-4 and TRBJ2-4; 12 nucleotides match TRBD1. Sequencing was done on a sample of naive CD8+ T cells from PBMCs. The receptor was isolated from a man between 18 and 35 years old in good health. Some clones in this sample may be carry-over from other donors' samples. CDR3 loop: CASTPGGTGGSIAKNIQYF. The CDR3 bases are TGTGCCAGCACCCCGGGGGGGACAGGGGGCTCAATAGCCAAAAACATTCAGTACTTC.